What follows are 27 T cell receptor beta chains derived from one specimen sequenced in a study of shared clonotypes between healthy human individuals. Measured with immunoSEQ multiplex PCR; TCRdb has only the in-frame clones, and not every one. The sample records over 2 million clones, 95% being singletons. The sequenced material came from naive CD4+ T cells sorted from blood. Subset meaning: CD45RA+ positively selected. These receptors all stem from a man aged 18 to 30 in good health.

The V call is TRBV6-1, the J call TRBJ2-3, with 10 bases lining up with TRBD2. Germline CDR1 and CDR2: MNHNS and SASEGT. V dropped 1 base and J dropped 4; count of bases not matched to a gene: 8. CDR3 length equals 17 residues. CDR3 bases: TGTGCCAGCAGTGAAGGACCTAGCGGGAGCCCCCCAGATACGCAGTATTTT. Protein product: CASSEGPSGSPPDTQYF.

This clone came up a few times. The rearrangement links TRBV5-1 to TRBJ1-1; 7 bases map to TRBD1. CDR3 length: 18 residues. The trim removed 3 bases at V and 3 bases at J, leaving 17 bases unmatched. Looked up from germline, CDR1 is SGHRS and CDR2 is YFSETQ. CDR3 amino acids: CASSWGSTGLVRDTEAFF. The CDR3 DNA reads TGCGCCAGCAGCTGGGGCTCGACAGGGTTGGTCAGGGACACTGAAGCTTTCTTT.

This chain links TRBV25-1 with TRBJ1-3, with D perhaps matching TRBD1 (5 bases). Germline CDR1 is MGHDK and CDR2 is SYGVNS. The V end was cut by 5 bases, the J end by 1 base, with 12 bases between. The CDR3 is 15 residues long. Here the CDR3 reads CASSSPGASGNTIYF. CDR3 sequence (DNA): TGTGCCAGCAGTTCCCCCGGGGCTTCTGGAAACACCATATATTTT.

The chain is built from TRBV7-2 and TRBJ2-1; tentatively, D is TRBD2 (6 bases). There are 15 residues in the CDR3. Germline CDR1 is SGHTA and CDR2 is FQGNSA. Trimming took off 5 bases at V and 7 bases at J, with 18 bases between the two ends. The CDR3 loop is CASSLSGLQRNEQFF. The CDR3 coding sequence is TGTGCCAGCAGCCTTAGCGGTCTCCAGAGGAATGAGCAGTTCTTC.

This chain joins TRBV28 and TRBJ1-1, with a tentative D call TRBD1 (5 bases). This CDR3 contains 14 residues. The germline V gene encodes CDR1 MDHEN and CDR2 SYDVKM. V was cut by 7 bases and J by 3 bases, with 15 bases left in between. CDR3 sequence: CASTPGGDYTEAFF. CDR3 DNA sequence: TGTGCCAGCACCCCGGGGGGGGATTACACTGAAGCTTTCTTT.

The chain is built from TRBV10-3 and TRBJ1-2, with no clear D. From germline, CDR1 is ENHRY and CDR2 SYGVKD. Trimming left V 0 bases short and J 1 base short, with 9 bases between. This CDR3 region has 15 residues. The CDR3 DNA sequence: TGTGCCATCAGTGAGTCGAAGTTGAATAACTATGGCTACACCTTC. Protein sequence: CAISESKLNNYGYTF.

The CDR3 protein is CASSQVGLATDTQYF. The CDR3 region has the DNA TGCGCCAGCAGCCAAGTTGGACTAGCCACAGATACGCAGTATTTT. The chain is built from TRBV4-3 and TRBJ2-3, with TRBD2 matching over 8 bases. CDR1 and CDR2 from the germline V gene are LGHNA and YSLEER. V lost 1 base and J lost 2; bases outside the gene matches: 2. The CDR3 has 15 residues.

The V call is TRBV19, the J call TRBJ2-7; 7 bases agree with TRBD2. Germline V gives CDR1 LNHDA, CDR2 SQIVND (reference sequence). The CDR3 contains 11 residues. CDR3 in amino acids: CASSGGSEQYF. The CDR3 DNA is TGTGCGTCAAGTGGCGGGAGCGAGCAGTACTTC.

The V and J genes are TRBV6-1 and TRBJ2-5, with 9 bases that match TRBD1. Germline values: CDR1 MNHNS, CDR2 SASEGT. The CDR3 has 15 amino acids. The junction had 5 bases not matched to a gene; V was cut back by 4 bases and J by 2 bases. The CDR3 region has the DNA TGTGCCAGCAGTGTCAACAGGGGGCAACAAGAGACCCAGTACTTC. This sequence encodes CASSVNRGQQETQYF.

This chain uses TRBV18 with TRBJ2-5, with D hard to call. V was trimmed by 4 bases and J by 5 bases, leaving 5 bases between them. The CDR3 spans 11 residues. Per germline, CDR1 KGHSH and CDR2 LQKENI. CDR3 bases: TGTGCCAGCTCACGAAAGGAGACCCAGTACTTC. Its protein product is CASSRKETQYF.

The J gene is TRBJ2-3, the V gene TRBV28; 10 bases line up with TRBD2. The CDR3 has 19 amino acids. Germline CDR1 is MDHEN and CDR2 is SYDVKM. V shed 4 bases, J shed 4 bases, and the junction held 17 bases outside the gene matches. This CDR3 is CASSSRGSGRFQGADTQYF. CDR3 sequence (DNA): TGTGCCAGCAGTTCCCGGGGTAGCGGGAGGTTTCAAGGGGCAGATACGCAGTATTTT.

The chain recombines TRBV6-5 with TRBJ1-4; D gene uncertain. The CDR3 has 14 amino acids. V was cut by 6 bases and J by 7 bases, with 15 bases left in between. From germline, CDR1 is MNHEY and CDR2 SVGAGI. The CDR3 loop reads CASSYSSWGEKLFF. The CDR3 DNA reads as TGTGCCAGCAGCTACAGCTCTTGGGGTGAAAAACTGTTTTTT.

The J gene is TRBJ2-2, the V gene TRBV6-5; D call uncertain. The length of the CDR3 is 15 residues. With 6 bases removed from V and 4 bases from J, the gap between germline ends came to 15 bases. The germline gives CDR1 MNHEY, CDR2 SVGAGI. The CDR3 region is CASRLDSHGTGELFF. The CDR3 nucleotides read TGTGCCAGCAGGCTAGATTCTCACGGCACCGGGGAGCTGTTTTTT.

This chain uses TRBV5-4 with TRBJ1-1; 7 bases map to TRBD1. V gave up 6 bases and J gave up 5 bases; unmatched junction bases: 13. Germline CDR1 reads SGHNT; CDR2 reads YYREEE (reference sequence). This CDR3 has 15 amino acids. CDR3 coding DNA: TGTGCCAGCAAAGGACAGGCCCTGGGAGCAACTGAAGCTTTCTTT. This translates into CASKGQALGATEAFF.

About this clone: This sample also contains other DNA sequences that code for the same CDR3. This chain uses TRBV5-4 with TRBJ1-2; possibly TRBD1 for D (5 bases). The CDR3 runs 13 residues. Germline CDR1 is SGHNT and CDR2 is YYREEE (reference sequence). Trimming stripped 3 bases from V and 3 bases from J, with 9 bases between. CDR3 region: CASSSGTDYGYTF. CDR3 nucleotide sequence: TGTGCCAGCAGCTCAGGGACCGACTATGGCTACACCTTC.

The chain is built from TRBV5-1 and TRBJ2-1; perhaps TRBD2 as D (6 bases). V was pared by 4 bases and J by 7 bases, with 12 bases between. The germline V gene has CDR1 SGHRS and CDR2 YFSETQ. The CDR3 has 13 residues. This CDR3 reads CASSVSGTNEQFF. For the CDR3, the DNA is TGCGCCAGCAGCGTGTCCGGGACTAATGAGCAGTTCTTC.

The J gene is TRBJ1-1, the V gene TRBV18, with a tentative D call TRBD1 (5 bases). Trimming took 3 bases from V and 1 from J, leaving 12 bases between them. The CDR3 is 15 amino acids. Germline lookup yields CDR1 KGHSH and CDR2 LQKENI. CDR3 DNA sequence: TGTGCCAGCTCACCCGGAGAACAGGCGAACACTGAAGCTTTCTTT. Translating it yields CASSPGEQANTEAFF.

Written as DNA, the CDR3 is TGTGCCAGCAGTGGACAGGGTCGGACGCAGCCCCAGCATTTT. Protein product: CASSGQGRTQPQHF. The genes are TRBV6-6 and TRBJ1-5; 8 bases are shared with TRBD1. Trimming removed 5 bases from V and 7 bases from J; junction bases left unmatched: 7. CDR1 is MNHNY and CDR2 is SVGAGI in the germline V gene (reference sequence). The CDR3 loop spans 14 amino acids.

A single count supports this clone. The gene calls are TRBV6-5 and TRBJ1-6, with unresolved D. The V and J ends lost 7 bases and 10 bases respectively, with 14 bases between them. The CDR3 contains 13 residues. Germline assignment: CDR1 MNHEY and CDR2 SVGAGI. Here the CDR3 DNA reads TGTGCCAGCATCGCGGAAAGTGGGTCACCCCTCCACTTT. It encodes CASIAESGSPLHF.

The genes are TRBV27 and TRBJ1-5, with a weak D call TRBD1 (6 bases). The CDR3 runs to 15 residues. Trimming left V 6 bases short and J 2 bases short, with 14 bases between. CDR1 is MNHEY and CDR2 is SMNVEV in the germline V gene (reference sequence). Written as DNA, the CDR3 is TGTGCCAGCAGGGAAGAACAGGGACGCAATCAGCCCCAGCATTTT. The encoded protein is CASREEQGRNQPQHF.

This rearrangement joins TRBV28 to TRBJ2-3; 9 bases match TRBD1. J was trimmed by 4 bases and V by 5 bases; bases with no gene match: 7. Germline lookup yields CDR1 MDHEN and CDR2 SYDVKM. The CDR3 is 15 amino acids. The CDR3 region is CASSRGDRASDTQYF. As DNA, the CDR3 is TGTGCCAGCAGTCGGGGGGACAGGGCCTCAGATACGCAGTATTTT.

This chain uses TRBV5-6 with TRBJ1-2; TRBD1 aligns across 8 bases. V was pared by 2 bases and J by 7 bases, with 7 bases of the junction left unmatched. Germline CDR1 and CDR2: SGHDT and YYEEEE. CDR3 length: 14 amino acids. The CDR3 loop is CASSFIQGGFGYTF. In nucleotides, the CDR3 is TGTGCCAGCAGCTTCATACAGGGGGGCTTTGGCTACACCTTC.

The rearrangement joins TRBV15 to TRBJ2-3; D possibly corresponds to TRBD2 (6 bases). Trimming took 0 bases from V and 7 from J, leaving 8 bases between them. In germline, CDR1 is LNHNV, CDR2 YYDKDF (reference sequence). The CDR3 contains 13 residues. The DNA of the CDR3 is TGTGCCACCAGCAGAGATGGGGGGTATACGCAGTATTTT. Its translation: CATSRDGGYTQYF.

CDR3 loop: CASSLDRGPTPLGSAFF. The DNA for the CDR3 is TGTGCCAGCAGCCTGGACAGGGGGCCAACGCCGTTGGGTTCAGCTTTCTTT. The gene calls are TRBV5-4 and TRBJ1-1; 11 bases agree with TRBD1. Trimming removed 4 bases from V and 10 bases from J; junction bases left unmatched: 18. Germline V gene data show CDR1 as SGHNT and CDR2 as YYREEE (reference sequence). The CDR3 covers 17 residues.

This chain's CDR3 is CASRSGGYTF. The CDR3 DNA reads TGTGCCAGCAGATCAGGGGGCTACACCTTC. The gene calls are TRBV6-6 and TRBJ1-2, with TRBD1 as a possible D gene (5 bases). There are 10 residues in the CDR3. Between the trimmed V and J ends, which lost 6 bases and 8 bases, there was a span of 7 bases. The germline CDR1 and CDR2 sequences are MNHNY and SVGAGI (reference sequence).

V gene TRBV11-2 combines with J gene TRBJ2-5; 7 bases line up with TRBD2. CDR3 size: 14 residues. V was clipped by 6 bases and J by 1 base; unmatched bases: 5. CDR1 is SGHAT, CDR2 FQNNGV, per germline. The CDR3, as DNA: TGTGCCAGCAGATGGAGCGGGATCCAAGAGACCCAGTACTTC. Amino acids: CASRWSGIQETQYF. Filled out from reference TRBV11-2 and TRBJ2-5, the complete variable domain reads EAGVAQSPRYKIIEKRQSVAFWCNPISGHATLYWYQQILGQGPKLLIQFQNNGVVDDSQLPKDRFSAERLKGVDSTLKIQPAKLEDSAVYLCASRWSGIQETQYFGPGTRLLVL.

The CDR3 loop reads CASSVGHINTGELFF. CDR3 nucleotides: TGTGCCAGCAGCGTAGGACATATTAACACCGGGGAGCTGTTTTTT. The V gene is TRBV9, the J gene TRBJ2-2; D is unresolved. Germline-derived CDR1 and CDR2 are SGDLS and YYNGEE. The CDR3 is made up of 15 amino acids. Trimming shortened V by 0 bases and J by 2 bases, and 8 bases separated the two germline ends.